This T cell receptor (beta chain) is from a study of Ad26.COV2.S vaccination and SARS-CoV-2 variants. Findings of the study overall: It was vaccine recipients, not placebo recipients, who had the higher spike-specific TCR breadth. Post-vaccination spike-specific CD8+ and CD4+ T cell responses reportedly had substantial breadth. It is possible that the TCR breadth and depth analyses underestimated the total T cell responses.

About this clone: Its target is not known.

The germline V and J ends were trimmed by 0 bases and 4 bases, with 13 bases remaining between them. The CDR3 has 15 amino acids. Germline V gene lookup returns CDR1 SGHRS and CDR2 YFSETQ. Measured with immunoSEQ multiplex PCR; TCRdb has only the in-frame clones, and not every one. The repertoire holds about 450,000 clones, with approximately 89% as singletons. Treatment defined: some 20 received Ad26.COV2.S at low or high dose, single or two shots; a few received placebo; per-sample allocation not given. All samples were drawn on day 63, counting from the first vaccine or placebo injection. It was an adult aged 18-55 years in Boston who was the donor.

This rearrangement joins TRBV5-1 to TRBJ1-1; tentatively, D is TRBD1 (6 bases). Sequencing used peripheral blood, obtained in a trial of Ad26.COV2.S vaccine versus placebo. The source is a person between 18 and 65 years old who received the Ad26.COV2.S COVID-19 vaccine or a placebo. CDR3 nucleotides: TGCGCCAGCAGCTTGGCCGTGGGGGCAGGCACTGAAGCTTTCTTT. Translated, it gives CASSLAVGAGTEAFF. Based on the CDR3 plus reference TRBV5-1 and TRBJ1-1, the full variable domain is KAGVTQTPRYLIKTRGQQVTLSCSPISGHRSVSWYQQTPGQGLQFLFEYFSETQRNKGNFPGRFSGRQFSNSRSEMNVSTLELGDSALYLCASSLAVGAGTEAFFGQGTRLTVV.